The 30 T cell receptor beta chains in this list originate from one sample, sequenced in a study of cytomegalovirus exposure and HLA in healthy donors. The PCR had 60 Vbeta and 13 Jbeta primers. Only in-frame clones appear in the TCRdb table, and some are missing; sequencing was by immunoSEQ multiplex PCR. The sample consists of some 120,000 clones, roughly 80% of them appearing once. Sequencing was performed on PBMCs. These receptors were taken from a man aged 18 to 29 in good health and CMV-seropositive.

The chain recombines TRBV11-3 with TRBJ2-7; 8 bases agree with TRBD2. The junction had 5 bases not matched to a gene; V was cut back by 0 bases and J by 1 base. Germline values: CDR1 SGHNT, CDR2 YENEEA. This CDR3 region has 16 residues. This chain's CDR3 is CASSLDGREGSYEQYF. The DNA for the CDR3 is TGTGCCAGCAGCTTAGATGGTCGGGAGGGATCCTACGAGCAGTACTTC.

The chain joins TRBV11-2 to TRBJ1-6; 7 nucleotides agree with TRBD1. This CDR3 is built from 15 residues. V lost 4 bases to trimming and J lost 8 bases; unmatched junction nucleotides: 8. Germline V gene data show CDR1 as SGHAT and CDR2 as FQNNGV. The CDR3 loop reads CASSSRQGLDSPLHF. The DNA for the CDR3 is TGTGCCAGCAGCTCCCGACAGGGATTAGATTCACCCCTCCACTTT.

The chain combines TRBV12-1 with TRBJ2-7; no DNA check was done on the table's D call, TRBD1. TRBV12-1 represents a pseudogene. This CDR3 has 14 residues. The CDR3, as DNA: TGTGCCAGCAGCTTTCCGGGACATTTGGTCGGGCAGTACTTC. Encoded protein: CASSFPGHLVGQYF.

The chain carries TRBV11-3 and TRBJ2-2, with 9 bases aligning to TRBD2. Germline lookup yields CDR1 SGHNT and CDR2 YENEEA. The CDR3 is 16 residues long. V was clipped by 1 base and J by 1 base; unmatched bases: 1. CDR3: CASSLGGGENTGELFF. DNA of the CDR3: TGTGCCAGCAGCTTAGGCGGGGGGGAGAACACCGGGGAGCTGTTTTTT.

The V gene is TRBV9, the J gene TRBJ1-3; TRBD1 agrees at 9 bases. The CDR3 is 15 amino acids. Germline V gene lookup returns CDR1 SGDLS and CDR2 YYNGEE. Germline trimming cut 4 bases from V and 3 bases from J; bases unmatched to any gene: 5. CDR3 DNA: TGTGCCAGCAGCCCCGGGACAGGGAGTGGAAACACCATATATTTT. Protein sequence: CASSPGTGSGNTIYF.

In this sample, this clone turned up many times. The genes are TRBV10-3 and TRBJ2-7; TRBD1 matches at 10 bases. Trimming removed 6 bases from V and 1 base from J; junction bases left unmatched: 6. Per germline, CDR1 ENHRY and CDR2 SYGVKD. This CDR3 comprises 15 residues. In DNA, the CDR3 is TGTGCCATCAGCCGAGGACAGGGGGTTTCCTACGAGCAGTACTTC. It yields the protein CAISRGQGVSYEQYF.

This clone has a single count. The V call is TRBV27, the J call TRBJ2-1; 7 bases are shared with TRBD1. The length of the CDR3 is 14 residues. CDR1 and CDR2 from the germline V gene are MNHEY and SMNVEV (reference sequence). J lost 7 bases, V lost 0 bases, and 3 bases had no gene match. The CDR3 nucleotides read TGTGCCAGCAGTTTATCTGTACAGGGGAATGAGCAGTTCTTC. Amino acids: CASSLSVQGNEQFF.

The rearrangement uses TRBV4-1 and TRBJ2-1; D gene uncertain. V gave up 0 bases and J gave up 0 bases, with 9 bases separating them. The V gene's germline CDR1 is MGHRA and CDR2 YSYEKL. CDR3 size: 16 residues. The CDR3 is CASSQDAASSYNEQFF. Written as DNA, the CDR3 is TGCGCCAGCAGCCAAGACGCCGCTAGCTCCTACAATGAGCAGTTCTTC.

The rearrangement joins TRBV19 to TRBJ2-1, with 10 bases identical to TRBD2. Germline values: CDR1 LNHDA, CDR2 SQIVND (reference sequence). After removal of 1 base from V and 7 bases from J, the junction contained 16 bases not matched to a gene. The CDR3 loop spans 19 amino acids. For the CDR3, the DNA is TGTGCCAGTAGTATAGCGGCAGGTAGAAAGAGCGGGGGGGCAAATGAGCAGTTCTTC. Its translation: CASSIAAGRKSGGANEQFF.

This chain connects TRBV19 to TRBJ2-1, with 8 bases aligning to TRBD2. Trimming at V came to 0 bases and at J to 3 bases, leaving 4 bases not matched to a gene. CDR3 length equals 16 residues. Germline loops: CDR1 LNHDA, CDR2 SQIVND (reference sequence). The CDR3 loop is CASSIEVAGRYNEQFF. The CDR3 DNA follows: TGTGCCAGTAGTATAGAGGTAGCGGGGCGCTACAATGAGCAGTTCTTC.

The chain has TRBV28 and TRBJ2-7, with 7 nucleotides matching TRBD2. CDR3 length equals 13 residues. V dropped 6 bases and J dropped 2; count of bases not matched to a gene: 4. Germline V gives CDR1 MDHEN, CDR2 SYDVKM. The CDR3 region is CASSAGGTYEQYF. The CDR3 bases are TGTGCCAGCAGCGCCGGGGGGACCTACGAGCAGTACTTC.

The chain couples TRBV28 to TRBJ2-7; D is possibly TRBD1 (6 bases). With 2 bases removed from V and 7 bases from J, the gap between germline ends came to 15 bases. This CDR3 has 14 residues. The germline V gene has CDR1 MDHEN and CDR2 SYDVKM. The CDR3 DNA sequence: TGTGCCAGCAGTTTAAGACAGGTGAGGTGGGAGCAGTACTTC. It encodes CASSLRQVRWEQYF.

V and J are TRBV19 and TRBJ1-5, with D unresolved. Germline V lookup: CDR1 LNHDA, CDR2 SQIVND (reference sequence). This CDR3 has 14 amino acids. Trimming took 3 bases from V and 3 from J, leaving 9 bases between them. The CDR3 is CASSILGFNQPQHF. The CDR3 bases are TGTGCCAGTAGTATTTTGGGCTTCAATCAGCCCCAGCATTTT.

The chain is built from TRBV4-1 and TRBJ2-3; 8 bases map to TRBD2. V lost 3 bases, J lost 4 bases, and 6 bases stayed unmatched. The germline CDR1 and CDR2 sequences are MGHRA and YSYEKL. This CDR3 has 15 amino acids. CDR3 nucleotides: TGCGCCAGCAGCCAGTATAGCGGGGTAGCAGATACGCAGTATTTT. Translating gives CASSQYSGVADTQYF.

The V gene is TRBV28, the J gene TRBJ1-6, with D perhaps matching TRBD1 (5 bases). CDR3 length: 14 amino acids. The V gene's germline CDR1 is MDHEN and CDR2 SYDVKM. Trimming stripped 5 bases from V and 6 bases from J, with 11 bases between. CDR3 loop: CASSLTQGNSPLHF. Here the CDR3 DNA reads TGTGCCAGCAGTCTCACCCAGGGTAATTCACCCCTCCACTTT.

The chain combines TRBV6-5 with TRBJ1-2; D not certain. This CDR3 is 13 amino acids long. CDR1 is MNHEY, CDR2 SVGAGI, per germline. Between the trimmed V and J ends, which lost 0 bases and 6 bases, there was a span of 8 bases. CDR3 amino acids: CASSYSTRDGYTF. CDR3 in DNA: TGTGCCAGCAGTTACTCGACGAGGGATGGCTACACCTTC.

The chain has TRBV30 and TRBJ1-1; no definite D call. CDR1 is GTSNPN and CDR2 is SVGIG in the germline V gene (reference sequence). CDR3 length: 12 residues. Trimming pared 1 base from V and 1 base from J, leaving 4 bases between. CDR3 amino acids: CAWSGQNTEAFF. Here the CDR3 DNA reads TGTGCCTGGAGTGGGCAGAACACTGAAGCTTTCTTT.

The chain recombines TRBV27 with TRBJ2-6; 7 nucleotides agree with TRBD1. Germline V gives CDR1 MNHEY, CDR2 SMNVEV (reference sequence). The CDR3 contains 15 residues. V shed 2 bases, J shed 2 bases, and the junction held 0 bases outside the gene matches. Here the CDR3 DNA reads TGTGCCAGCAGTTTAACAGGGGCTGGGGCCAACGTCCTGACTTTC. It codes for CASSLTGAGANVLTF. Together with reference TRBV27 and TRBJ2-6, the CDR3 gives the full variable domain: EAQVTQNPRYLITVTGKKLTVTCSQNMNHEYMSWYRQDPGLGLRQIYYSMNVEVTDKGDVPEGYKVSRKEKRNFPLILESPSPNQTSLYFCASSLTGAGANVLTFGAGSRLTVL.

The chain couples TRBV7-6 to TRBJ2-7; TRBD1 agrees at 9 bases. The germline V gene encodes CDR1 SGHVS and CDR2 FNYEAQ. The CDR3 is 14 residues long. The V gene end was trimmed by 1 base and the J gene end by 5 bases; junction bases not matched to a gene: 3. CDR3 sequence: CASSLGTGAHEQYF. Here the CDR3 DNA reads TGTGCCAGCAGCTTAGGGACAGGGGCCCACGAGCAGTACTTC.

The CDR3 here is CATVGTGVEAFF. The CDR3 DNA reads as TGTGCCACGGTAGGGACTGGTGTTGAAGCTTTCTTT. V gene TRBV6-5 combines with J gene TRBJ1-1; TRBD1 is a possible D gene (5 bases). V was trimmed by 10 bases and J by 7 bases, leaving 16 bases between them. CDR3 length: 12 residues. Germline CDR1 is MNHEY and CDR2 is SVGAGI.

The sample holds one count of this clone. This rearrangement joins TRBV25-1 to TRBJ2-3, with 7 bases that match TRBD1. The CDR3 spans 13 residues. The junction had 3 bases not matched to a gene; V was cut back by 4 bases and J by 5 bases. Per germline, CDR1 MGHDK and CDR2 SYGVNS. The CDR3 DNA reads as TGTGCCAGCAGTGCAACAGGGGAAGATACGCAGTATTTT. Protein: CASSATGEDTQYF.

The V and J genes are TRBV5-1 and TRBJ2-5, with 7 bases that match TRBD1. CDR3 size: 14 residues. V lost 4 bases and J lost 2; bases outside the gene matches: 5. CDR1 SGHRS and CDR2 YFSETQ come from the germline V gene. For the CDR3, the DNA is TGCGCCAGCAGCATGGGACAGTTACAAGAGACCCAGTACTTC. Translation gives CASSMGQLQETQYF.

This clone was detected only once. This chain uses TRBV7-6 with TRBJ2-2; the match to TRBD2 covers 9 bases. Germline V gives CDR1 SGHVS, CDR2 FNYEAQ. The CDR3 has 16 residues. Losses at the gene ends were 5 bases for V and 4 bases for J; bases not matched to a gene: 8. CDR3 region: CASSPLTSGSTGELFF. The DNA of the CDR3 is TGTGCCAGCAGCCCACTGACTAGCGGCTCCACCGGGGAGCTGTTTTTT.

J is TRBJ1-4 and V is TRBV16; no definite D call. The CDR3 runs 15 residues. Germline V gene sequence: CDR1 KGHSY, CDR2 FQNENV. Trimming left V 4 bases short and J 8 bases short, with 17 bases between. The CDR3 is CASSLVRAASEKLFF. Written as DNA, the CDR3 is TGTGCCAGCAGCCTGGTCCGGGCCGCTAGCGAAAAACTGTTTTTT.

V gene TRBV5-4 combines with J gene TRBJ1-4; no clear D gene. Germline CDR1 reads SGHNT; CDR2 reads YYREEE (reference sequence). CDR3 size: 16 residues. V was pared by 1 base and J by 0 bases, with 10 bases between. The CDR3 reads CASSLSGPATNEKLFF. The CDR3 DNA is TGTGCCAGCAGCTTGTCAGGCCCTGCAACTAATGAAAAACTGTTTTTT.

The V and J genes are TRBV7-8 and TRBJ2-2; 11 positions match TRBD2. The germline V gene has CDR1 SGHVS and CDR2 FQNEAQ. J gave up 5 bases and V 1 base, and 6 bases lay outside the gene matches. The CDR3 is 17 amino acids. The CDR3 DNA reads TGTGCCAGCAGCTTAGAACTAGCGGGGGCCCGAACCGGGGAGCTGTTTTTT. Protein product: CASSLELAGARTGELFF. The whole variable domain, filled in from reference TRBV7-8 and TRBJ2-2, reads GAGVSQSPRYKVAKRGQDVALRCDPISGHVSLFWYQQALGQGPEFLTYFQNEAQLDKSGLPSDRFFAERPEGSVSTLKIQRTQQEDSAVYLCASSLELAGARTGELFFGEGSRLTVL.

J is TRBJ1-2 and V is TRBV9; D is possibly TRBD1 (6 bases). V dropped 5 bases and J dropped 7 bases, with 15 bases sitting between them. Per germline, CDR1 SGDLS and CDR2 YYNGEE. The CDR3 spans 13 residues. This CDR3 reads CASSSQGNSGYTF. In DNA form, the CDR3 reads TGTGCCAGCAGTTCACAGGGTAATAGTGGCTACACCTTC.

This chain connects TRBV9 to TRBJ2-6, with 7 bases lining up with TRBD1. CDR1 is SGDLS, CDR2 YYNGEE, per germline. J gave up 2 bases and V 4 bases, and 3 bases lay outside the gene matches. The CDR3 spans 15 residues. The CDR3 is CASSQDRAGANVLTF. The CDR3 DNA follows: TGTGCCAGCAGCCAAGACAGGGCTGGGGCCAACGTCCTGACTTTC.

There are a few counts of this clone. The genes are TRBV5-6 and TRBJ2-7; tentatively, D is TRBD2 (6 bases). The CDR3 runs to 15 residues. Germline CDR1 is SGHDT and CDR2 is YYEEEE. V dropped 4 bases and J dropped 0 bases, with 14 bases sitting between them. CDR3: CASSPESRGSYEQYF. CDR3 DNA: TGTGCCAGCAGCCCCGAATCGCGGGGCTCCTACGAGCAGTACTTC.

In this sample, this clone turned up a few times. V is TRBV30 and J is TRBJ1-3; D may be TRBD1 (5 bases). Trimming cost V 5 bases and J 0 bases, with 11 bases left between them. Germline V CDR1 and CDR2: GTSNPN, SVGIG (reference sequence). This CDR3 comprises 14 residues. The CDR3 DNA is TGTGCCTGGGGGGCCCTCTACTCTGGAAACACCATATATTTT. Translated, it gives CAWGALYSGNTIYF.